This T cell receptor (beta chain) was obtained from a study of T cells in Graves' hyperthyroidism and ophthalmopathy. Study context: Before treatment of any kind, peripheral blood was taken at initial diagnosis. General observations from the study: Also found in blood were most expanded thyroid clonotypes above 0.001.

This clonotype was seen repeatedly, ten times or more. What it binds is unknown. RNA transcripts were the template for amplifying TCR beta CDR3 regions. Initially, a first-round RT-PCR of the TCR CDR3 employed the HTBI primer set. From the multiplex PCR reads, TCRdb called clonotypes with MiXCR, one entry per CDR3 protein. The sample lists under 350,000 distinct CDR3 sequences, around 15% seen once, with around 8% in the top ten. Specimen: blood. The TCR sequence derives from a woman between 40 and 50 years old with Graves' hyperthyroidism.

CDR3 amino acids: CAWDPGWSSTDTQYF. CDR3 nucleotide sequence: TGTGCCTGGGATCCCGGATGGTCGAGCACAGATACGCAGTATTTT. The rearrangement joins TRBV30 to TRBJ2-3; D is uncertain. CDR1 is GTSNPN and CDR2 is SVGIG in the germline V gene (reference sequence). Deletions cut 5 bases from V and 0 bases from J, with 15 bases between. CDR3 size: 15 residues.